The entry below describes one T cell receptor beta chain. The antigen is not known. The conserved final phenylalanine or tryptophan is absent from the CDR3, which likely points to a read error. The entry originates in a study of tumor and adjacent non-tumor tissue in lung cancer. Findings and caveats of the study: Significantly higher TCR diversity was found in tumor than normal lung.

The library came from three nested PCR rounds adapted from ARM-PCR protocols. TCRdb re-called the multiplex PCR reads with MiXCR, one entry per CDR3 protein. Counted here are 60,000 to 100,000 distinct CDR3 sequences, 76% occurring once; the ten biggest clones make up 40%. RNA was extracted from bulk tissue without any cell sorting. This non-tumor lung sample came from over 3 cm beyond the tumor edge. The CDR3 is 16 amino acids. Germline V lookup: CDR1 SGHRS, CDR2 YFSETQ. This TCR was sampled from an older man with non-small cell lung cancer. The genes are TRBV5-1 and TRBJ1-1; 9 bases agree with TRBD1. Specimen: distant non-tumor lung tissue. As DNA, the CDR3 is TGCGCCAGCAGCCAGGCGACAGGGGGGATGAACCCTGAAGCTTTCATT. This translates into CASSQATGGMNPEAFI.